These 29 T cell receptor beta chains share one sample of origin, sequenced in a study of cytomegalovirus exposure and HLA in healthy donors. Primers included in the PCR were 60 Vbeta and 13 Jbeta primers. Clones were read by immunoSEQ multiplex PCR, and TCRdb kept only the in-frame ones, dropping some. The sample consists of approximately 200,000 clones, 60% to 80% of them appearing once. The sample consisted of PBMCs. The source of these receptors is a young man in good health and CMV-seronegative.

This chain links TRBV27 with TRBJ1-1; no firm D call. V was pared by 0 bases and J by 3 bases, with 11 bases between. This CDR3 has 15 amino acids. The germline CDR1 and CDR2 sequences are MNHEY and SMNVEV (reference sequence). The CDR3 DNA reads TGTGCCAGCAGTTTATCTCCTACCCGGGACACTGAAGCTTTCTTT. Translating gives CASSLSPTRDTEAFF.

This chain links TRBV10-3 with TRBJ2-7; 7 bases fit TRBD2. Per germline, CDR1 ENHRY and CDR2 SYGVKD. This CDR3 comprises 12 residues. The J segment lost 3 bases and the V segment lost 6 bases, leaving 2 bases of the junction unmatched. CDR3 coding DNA: TGTGCCATCAGGGGAGGGTACTACGAGCAGTACTTC. Amino acids: CAIRGGYYEQYF.

CDR3 DNA: TGTGCCAGCAGAGAAACCCCCTTAGCGGGAGGGCCCCAAGAGCAGTACTTC. It specifies CASRETPLAGGPQEQYF. This chain connects TRBV6-1 to TRBJ2-7; 11 bases are shared with TRBD2. CDR3 size: 17 residues. The trim removed 6 bases at V and 7 bases at J, leaving 17 bases unmatched. Germline CDR1 MNHNS, CDR2 SASEGT.

This chain connects TRBV5-6 to TRBJ2-7; perhaps TRBD1 as D (5 bases). Germline V gene lookup returns CDR1 SGHDT and CDR2 YYEEEE. The V and J ends lost 3 bases and 3 bases respectively, with 19 bases between them. The CDR3 sequence is 16 residues long. CDR3 nucleotide sequence: TGTGCCAGCAGCTATAACAGGTATTCAAAGGACTACGAGCAGTACTTC. Protein sequence: CASSYNRYSKDYEQYF.

J is TRBJ1-2 and V is TRBV19; 10 bases map to TRBD1. The V gene end was trimmed by 7 bases and the J gene end by 2 bases; junction bases not matched to a gene: 4. Germline loops: CDR1 LNHDA, CDR2 SQIVND (reference sequence). The CDR3 covers 14 residues. This CDR3 reads CASTPTGGNYGYTF. CDR3 DNA sequence: TGTGCCAGTACCCCGACAGGGGGCAACTATGGCTACACCTTC.

V gene TRBV30 combines with J gene TRBJ1-3; 7 nucleotides align to TRBD1. Unmatched junction bases numbered 9, after V lost 1 base and J lost 3 bases. From germline, CDR1 is GTSNPN and CDR2 SVGIG (reference sequence). CDR3 length: 16 residues. Here the CDR3 DNA reads TGTGCCTGGAGTGAGGGGCACAGGGGACTTGGAAACACCATATATTTT. Translating it yields CAWSEGHRGLGNTIYF.

V and J are TRBV6-5 and TRBJ1-4, with TRBD1 as a possible D gene (5 bases). The V gene lost 6 bases and the J gene lost 3 bases, with 8 bases spanning the gap. The germline CDR1 and CDR2 sequences are MNHEY and SVGAGI. This CDR3 region has 13 residues. The CDR3 here is CASRDSANEKLFF. CDR3 DNA sequence: TGTGCCAGCAGAGACAGTGCTAATGAAAAACTGTTTTTT.

This chain uses TRBV5-1 with TRBJ2-2; 7 bases agree with TRBD1. Trimming removed 4 bases from V and 2 bases from J; junction bases left unmatched: 5. Germline loops: CDR1 SGHRS, CDR2 YFSETQ. The CDR3 length is 15 residues. The CDR3 bases are TGCGCCAGCAGCCCGCGGACAGGTAACACCGGGGAGCTGTTTTTT. It translates to CASSPRTGNTGELFF. The whole variable domain, remainder taken from reference TRBV5-1 and TRBJ2-2, is KAGVTQTPRYLIKTRGQQVTLSCSPISGHRSVSWYQQTPGQGLQFLFEYFSETQRNKGNFPGRFSGRQFSNSRSEMNVSTLELGDSALYLCASSPRTGNTGELFFGEGSRLTVL.

This clone was counted once. The chain links TRBV18 to TRBJ1-4; D is undetermined. Germline V gene lookup returns CDR1 KGHSH and CDR2 LQKENI. V lost 6 bases and J 2 bases, leaving 10 bases between the germline ends. This CDR3 spans 14 amino acids. As DNA, the CDR3 is TGTGCCAGCTCGCCGCCCGGGACTAATGAAAAACTGTTTTTT. This gives the protein CASSPPGTNEKLFF.

This clone was recorded only once. The rearrangement joins TRBV5-1 to TRBJ1-1; no firm D call. Trimming pared 4 bases from V and 0 bases from J, leaving 19 bases between. The CDR3 has 17 amino acids. From germline, CDR1 is SGHRS and CDR2 YFSETQ. This CDR3 reads CASSPSPIPEMNTEAFF. As DNA, the CDR3 is TGCGCCAGCAGCCCGTCCCCCATACCCGAGATGAACACTGAAGCTTTCTTT.

The gene calls are TRBV30 and TRBJ1-1, with D tentatively TRBD1 (6 bases). CDR1 and CDR2 from the germline V gene are GTSNPN and SVGIG (reference sequence). The CDR3 spans 14 residues. V lost 5 bases and J 4 bases, leaving 17 bases between the germline ends. CDR3 DNA: TGTGCCTGGGGGTCTGCAGGGGCTGGCACTGAAGCTTTCTTT. As protein: CAWGSAGAGTEAFF.

The chain couples TRBV6-5 to TRBJ1-2; D is perhaps TRBD1 (5 bases). The CDR3 spans 16 residues. The V end was cut by 2 bases, the J end by 2 bases, with 15 bases between. Germline V gives CDR1 MNHEY, CDR2 SVGAGI. CDR3 in amino acids: CASSYEQQGSNYGYTF. As DNA, the CDR3 is TGTGCCAGCAGTTACGAGCAGCAGGGCTCCAACTATGGCTACACCTTC.

In this sample, this clone turned up once. This CDR3 reads CASSQDALPSGYTF. CDR3 DNA: TGTGCCAGCAGCCAAGATGCTCTTCCCAGTGGCTACACCTTC. The chain has TRBV14 and TRBJ1-2; D remains ambiguous. The CDR3 spans 14 residues. Trimming removed 0 bases at V and 7 bases at J, with 12 bases between. Per germline, CDR1 SGHDN and CDR2 FVKESK. Based on the CDR3 plus reference TRBV14 and TRBJ1-2, the full variable domain is EAGVTQFPSHSVIEKGQTVTLRCDPISGHDNLYWYRRVMGKEIKFLLHFVKESKQDESGMPNNRFLAERTGGTYSTLKVQPAELEDSGVYFCASSQDALPSGYTFGSGTRLTVV.

This clone has only a few counts. The chain uses TRBV7-2 and TRBJ2-3; tentative D call: TRBD1 (9 bases). The CDR3 is made up of 19 amino acids. Trimming stripped 1 base from V and 1 base from J, with 21 bases between. Germline V gene data show CDR1 as SGHTA and CDR2 as FQGNSA. CDR3 amino acids: CASSLGTGVSGGGTDTQYF. As DNA, the CDR3 is TGTGCCAGCAGCTTAGGGACAGGGGTAAGCGGGGGTGGCACAGATACGCAGTATTTT.

This clone was observed at least ten times. The chain recombines TRBV5-1 with TRBJ2-1; 9 bases agree with TRBD2. The CDR3 covers 20 residues. V gave up 0 bases and J gave up 4 bases; unmatched junction bases: 17. Germline CDR1 SGHRS, CDR2 YFSETQ. The CDR3 protein is CASSLVTLGGREGRYNEQFF. The CDR3, as DNA: TGCGCCAGCAGCTTGGTTACCCTAGGTGGGCGGGAGGGCCGTTACAATGAGCAGTTCTTC.

This chain connects TRBV30 to TRBJ1-1, with TRBD1 matching over 10 bases. CDR1 is GTSNPN and CDR2 is SVGIG in the germline V gene (reference sequence). After removal of 4 bases from V and 11 bases from J, the junction contained 4 bases not matched to a gene. The CDR3 sequence is 11 residues long. The CDR3 DNA follows: TGTGCCTGGACCGGGACAGGGGCGGCTTTCTTT. This sequence encodes CAWTGTGAAFF. The whole variable domain, filled in from reference TRBV30 and TRBJ1-1, reads SQTIHQWPATLVQPVGSPLSLECTVEGTSNPNLYWYRQAAGRGLQLLFYSVGIGQISSEVPQNLSASRPQDRQFILSSKKLLLSDSGFYLCAWTGTGAAFFGQGTRLTVV.

This chain links TRBV5-1 with TRBJ2-7, with D possibly matching TRBD1 (6 bases). Germline V lookup: CDR1 SGHRS, CDR2 YFSETQ. V was shortened by 4 bases and J by 2 bases, with 13 bases between the two germline ends. The CDR3 has 14 residues. The CDR3 loop reads CASSIQGTTYEQYF. Written as DNA, the CDR3 is TGCGCCAGCAGCATACAGGGAACAACCTACGAGCAGTACTTC.

The chain employs TRBV10-3 and TRBJ1-3, with D unresolved. CDR1 and CDR2 (germline): ENHRY, SYGVKD. This CDR3 is 14 amino acids long. Trimming stripped 3 bases from V and 0 bases from J, with 6 bases between. The CDR3 sequence is CAISEAASGNTIYF. The CDR3 region has the DNA TGTGCCATCAGTGAAGCGGCCTCTGGAAACACCATATATTTT.

V and J are TRBV4-3 and TRBJ2-7; D is perhaps TRBD1 (6 bases). The CDR3 sequence is 17 residues long. Between the trimmed V and J ends, which lost 3 bases and 2 bases, there was a span of 20 bases. CDR1 and CDR2 from the germline V gene are LGHNA and YSLEER. CDR3 DNA: TGCGCCAGCAGCCACGGCCTCAACAGGGCCCCCCCCTACGAGCAGTACTTC. Its translation: CASSHGLNRAPPYEQYF.

This chain uses TRBV5-1 with TRBJ2-2; D is uncertain. Germline V gene lookup returns CDR1 SGHRS and CDR2 YFSETQ. CDR3 length: 15 amino acids. Trimming removed 5 bases from V and 5 bases from J, with 16 bases in between. The CDR3 spells CASSPGPQRTGELFF. DNA for the CDR3: TGCGCCAGCAGTCCGGGTCCCCAAAGGACCGGGGAGCTGTTTTTT.

V and J are TRBV10-3 and TRBJ2-5; a weak D match, TRBD1 (6 bases). There are 14 residues in the CDR3. In germline, CDR1 is ENHRY, CDR2 SYGVKD. Trimming pared 2 bases from V and 2 bases from J, leaving 9 bases between. The DNA of the CDR3 is TGTGCCATCAGTGAGACCGACAGGCAAGAGACCCAGTACTTC. This encodes CAISETDRQETQYF.

V usage is TRBV27 and J usage is TRBJ1-5; 10 bases line up with TRBD1. With 2 bases clipped from V and 2 bases from J, the junction kept 6 bases outside the gene matches. Germline values: CDR1 MNHEY, CDR2 SMNVEV (reference sequence). The length of the CDR3 is 17 residues. CDR3 residues: CASSLITGTGGNQPQHF. The DNA of the CDR3 is TGTGCCAGCAGTTTAATCACCGGGACAGGGGGCAATCAGCCCCAGCATTTT.

The sample holds one count of this clone. The chain couples TRBV7-9 to TRBJ2-1, with 9 bases matching TRBD1. Germline values: CDR1 SEHNR, CDR2 FQNEAQ (reference sequence). This CDR3 region has 14 residues. Trimming removed 5 bases from V and 9 bases from J; junction bases left unmatched: 8. The CDR3 spells CASSASTGGVEQFF. CDR3 sequence (DNA): TGTGCCAGCAGCGCCTCGACAGGGGGTGTTGAGCAGTTCTTC.

This clone was detected only once. The V call is TRBV19, the J call TRBJ1-2, with 7 positions matching TRBD1. CDR3 length: 15 amino acids. V lost 5 bases, J lost 4 bases, and 10 bases stayed unmatched. Germline V gene sequence: CDR1 LNHDA, CDR2 SQIVND (reference sequence). CDR3 nucleotides: TGTGCCAGTAGTTTAAAGACAGGGCAAGGCTATGGCTACACCTTC. Amino acid sequence: CASSLKTGQGYGYTF.

The chain carries TRBV11-2 and TRBJ2-1; TRBD2 agrees at 9 bases. Looked up from germline, CDR1 is SGHAT and CDR2 is FQNNGV. The CDR3 contains 17 residues. Trimming removed 2 bases from V and 10 bases from J; junction bases left unmatched: 15. CDR3: CASSLIFRRGGIGEQFF. DNA for the CDR3: TGTGCCAGCAGCTTAATTTTTCGGCGGGGGGGCATTGGGGAGCAGTTCTTC. Full variable domain (rest looked up from reference TRBV11-2 and TRBJ2-1): EAGVAQSPRYKIIEKRQSVAFWCNPISGHATLYWYQQILGQGPKLLIQFQNNGVVDDSQLPKDRFSAERLKGVDSTLKIQPAKLEDSAVYLCASSLIFRRGGIGEQFFGPGTRLTVL.

The rearrangement uses TRBV9 and TRBJ2-3, with 8 bases matching TRBD1. There are 15 residues in the CDR3. The germline V gene encodes CDR1 SGDLS and CDR2 YYNGEE. V gave up 3 bases and J gave up 3 bases; unmatched junction bases: 6. The CDR3 nucleotides are TGTGCCAGCAGCGCCCTGGGACAGGTAACAGATACGCAGTATTTT. Translation gives CASSALGQVTDTQYF.

V is TRBV28 and J is TRBJ2-5; D may be TRBD1 (6 bases). Trimming pared 3 bases from V and 5 bases from J, leaving 10 bases between. Germline CDR1 is MDHEN and CDR2 is SYDVKM. This CDR3 region has 13 residues. The CDR3 here is CASSFPGVETQYF. CDR3 in DNA: TGTGCCAGCAGTTTTCCAGGGGTCGAGACCCAGTACTTC.

The rearrangement uses TRBV7-2 and TRBJ1-2; 9 nucleotides agree with TRBD1. With V trimmed by 5 bases and J by 8 bases, 12 bases remained unmatched. CDR1 is SGHTA and CDR2 is FQGNSA in the germline V gene. CDR3 length equals 15 residues. The CDR3 region is CASSKQQTGGDGYTF. The CDR3 DNA reads TGTGCCAGCAGCAAGCAACAAACAGGGGGCGACGGCTACACCTTC. The whole variable domain, remainder taken from reference TRBV7-2 and TRBJ1-2, is GAGVSQSPSNKVTEKGKDVELRCDPISGHTALYWYRQSLGQGLEFLIYFQGNSAPDKSGLPSDRFSAERTGGSVSTLTIQRTQQEDSAVYLCASSKQQTGGDGYTFGSGTRLTVV.

The J gene is TRBJ2-5, the V gene TRBV6-1; D is ambiguous. CDR1 is MNHNS, CDR2 SASEGT, per germline. V was shortened by 7 bases and J by 1 base, with 10 bases between the two germline ends. CDR3 size: 13 residues. The CDR3 DNA is TGTGCCAGCACCCCACAGCTCCAAGAGACCCAGTACTTC. It yields the protein CASTPQLQETQYF.